This passage covers 15 T cell receptor beta chains from one sample sequenced in a study of blood T cells in healthy people across ages (dated by TCRdb to between 2015 and 2016). The library was built by means of 5' RACE. Sequencing instrument: Illumina HiSeq 2500. A second PCR of about 6 to 11 cycles was run with a J-beta primer mix and a sample-barcoded 5' primer. The raw public data were reprocessed by TCRdb itself: fastp quality trimming at Q25, MiXCR clonotype calling, in-frame beta chains only. Duplicate CDR3 protein sequences are folded into a single record with the most common DNA and genes. The table for this sample lists about a million distinct CDR3 sequences; under 40% of them were counted only once. The leading ten clones occupy around 13% of the sample. Sequencing was done on a sample of blood. All receptors derive from a man in his late teens or twenties in good health.

This rearrangement joins TRBV25-1 to TRBJ1-2; the D is unclear. Germline V gene data show CDR1 as MGHDK and CDR2 as SYGVNS. Trimming pared 1 base from V and 3 bases from J, leaving 6 bases between. The CDR3 extends over 13 amino acids. The CDR3 spells CASSEFGDYGYTF. The CDR3 nucleotides are TGTGCCAGCAGTGAATTCGGGGACTATGGCTACACCTTC.

Turning to this clonotype: This may come from a read error, since a much larger clone is one base off. The V and J genes are TRBV7-6 and TRBJ2-1; D gene unclear. Per the germline V gene, CDR1 is SGHVS and CDR2 is FNYEAQ. Trimming removed 5 bases from V and 8 bases from J, with 13 bases in between. This CDR3 has 13 residues. CDR3 coding DNA: TGTGCCAGCAGCAAGGCCGATCACGATGAGCAGTTCTTC. Its protein product is CASSKADHDEQFF.

The V call is TRBV5-1, the J call TRBJ1-2; D remains ambiguous. Germline lookup yields CDR1 SGHRS and CDR2 YFSETQ. CDR3 length: 13 residues. V lost 5 bases, J lost 2 bases, and 10 bases lay in between. For the CDR3, the DNA is TGCGCCAGCAGGAGTACAGACAACTATGGCTACACCTTC. Its translation: CASRSTDNYGYTF.

The J gene is TRBJ1-1, the V gene TRBV4-2; TRBD1 agrees at 8 bases. Losses at the gene ends were 4 bases for V and 0 bases for J; bases not matched to a gene: 7. Germline assignment: CDR1 LGHNA and CDR2 YNFKEQ. The CDR3 extends over 16 amino acids. Here the CDR3 reads CASSLGQGKMNTEAFF. CDR3 DNA sequence: TGTGCCAGCAGCCTAGGACAGGGCAAGATGAACACTGAAGCTTTCTTT.

This clonotype was detected only a few times. The chain has TRBV30 and TRBJ1-2, with D uncertain. The CDR3 loop spans 13 amino acids. Germline V gene sequence: CDR1 GTSNPN, CDR2 SVGIG (reference sequence). The V and J ends lost 1 base and 4 bases respectively, with 10 bases between them. CDR3 nucleotide sequence: TGTGCCTGGAGTGCCGGGAATCCCTATGGCTACACCTTC. This translates into CAWSAGNPYGYTF.

V gene TRBV12-3 or TRBV12-4 combines with J gene TRBJ1-2; D gene unclear. V lost 4 bases and J lost 3, with 15 bases in between. The CDR3 totals 15 residues. The CDR3 reads CASSYMPLADYGYTF. The CDR3 bases are TGTGCCAGCAGTTATATGCCGTTGGCAGACTATGGCTACACCTTC.

Only a few counts were recorded for this clonotype. The V gene is TRBV12-3 or TRBV12-4, the J gene TRBJ1-1; TRBD1 matches 10 bases. This CDR3 region has 14 residues. The junction had 4 bases not matched to a gene; V was cut back by 5 bases and J by 4 bases. The CDR3 bases are TGTGCCAGCAGTACGGGACAGGGGCCCACTGAAGCTTTCTTT. This gives the protein CASSTGQGPTEAFF.

The CDR3 here is CASSLGSLDQGETQYF. CDR3 coding DNA: TGTGCCAGCAGCTTAGGATCTTTGGATCAAGGGGAGACCCAGTACTTC. This chain uses TRBV7-9 with TRBJ2-7, with unresolved D. The J call may be incorrect, as the DNA end agrees better with TRBJ2-5. The CDR3 totals 16 residues. The germline V gene has CDR1 SEHNR and CDR2 FQNEAQ (reference sequence).

V gene TRBV5-4 combines with J gene TRBJ1-2; D possibly corresponds to TRBD1 (6 bases). There are 14 residues in the CDR3. Trimming left V 4 bases short and J 4 bases short, with 14 bases between. Looked up from germline, CDR1 is SGHNT and CDR2 is YYREEE (reference sequence). The CDR3 region has the DNA TGTGCCAGCAGCACTCCGTCGGACAGCTATGGCTACACCTTC. This translates into CASSTPSDSYGYTF.

This clonotype was observed a few times. A much larger clonotype is one base distant, so this may be a read error. The chain recombines TRBV5-1 with TRBJ1-1; D unclear. Germline CDR1 and CDR2: SGHRS and YFSETQ. The V end lost 4 bases, the J end lost 5 bases, and 15 bases lay between the germline ends. This CDR3 is 14 amino acids long. This CDR3 reads CASSVAAGGTEAFF. In nucleotides, the CDR3 is TGCGCCAGCAGCGTGGCTGCGGGAGGGACTGAAGCTTTCTTT.

There are many counts of this clonotype. The CDR3 loop is CASRTATAFYYGYTF. The DNA for the CDR3 is TGTGCCAGCAGAACAGCCACAGCCTTCTACTATGGCTACACCTTC. The chain couples TRBV6-5 to TRBJ1-2; no clear D gene. CDR1 MNHEY and CDR2 SVGAGI come from the germline V gene. The V and J ends lost 6 bases and 3 bases respectively, with 17 bases between them. CDR3 length: 15 residues.

Comments on this clonotype: At one end, the junction sequence differs from germline, possibly due to a read error. The V call is TRBV5-1, the J call TRBJ2-1; 9 bases are shared with TRBD1. This CDR3 is 15 amino acids long. Germline V CDR1 and CDR2: SGHRS, YFSETQ. CDR3 in DNA: TGCACCAGCAGCTTGGGACAGGGAAGGTACAATGAGCAGTTCTTC. It translates to CTSSLGQGRYNEQFF.

V usage is TRBV24-1 and J usage is TRBJ2-3, with TRBD2 matching over 7 bases. Germline V gene lookup returns CDR1 KGHDR and CDR2 SFDVKD. V was clipped by 2 bases and J by 0 bases; unmatched bases: 13. This CDR3 contains 19 residues. CDR3 DNA sequence: TGTGCCACCAGTGATTCGAAGCAACAAGCGGGGCTTAGCACAGATACGCAGTATTTT. This translates into CATSDSKQQAGLSTDTQYF.

The chain employs TRBV12-3 or TRBV12-4 and TRBJ1-5, with a weak D call TRBD1 (6 bases). The CDR3 sequence is 17 residues long. Deletions cut 5 bases from V and 1 base from J, with 18 bases between. This chain's CDR3 is CASSGAQGLKSNQPQHF. The CDR3 region has the DNA TGTGCCAGCAGTGGCGCCCAGGGGTTAAAGAGCAATCAGCCCCAGCATTTT.

The V gene is TRBV7-8, the J gene TRBJ1-5; no firm D call. The CDR3 is 14 residues long. Germline V gene data show CDR1 as SGHVS and CDR2 as FQNEAQ. The V and J ends lost 5 bases and 5 bases respectively, with 13 bases between them. CDR3 amino acids: CASSDRDLDQPQHF. CDR3 coding DNA: TGTGCCAGCAGCGACCGGGATCTCGATCAGCCCCAGCATTTT. The full variable domain, completed using reference TRBV7-8 and TRBJ1-5, is GAGVSQSPRYKVAKRGQDVALRCDPISGHVSLFWYQQALGQGPEFLTYFQNEAQLDKSGLPSDRFFAERPEGSVSTLKIQRTQQEDSAVYLCASSDRDLDQPQHFGDGTRLSIL.